This TCR beta chain emerged from a study of T cells after posttransplantation cyclophosphamide. Study observations and caveats: Tissue-infiltrating T cells from skin or gut overlapped little with blood T cells. Later blood repertoires were often dominated by clones from the donor CD8+ memory compartment. Recipient CMV seropositivity and CMV reactivation strongly tracked TRB clonality.

Only in-frame clones appear in the TCRdb table, and some are missing; sequencing was by immunoSEQ multiplex PCR. Among around 10,000 clones, around four fifths were seen once, and the ten largest hold 15%. Cyclophosphamide on days +3 and +4 followed busulfan-fludarabine conditioning and a marrow graft. Remarks on this clone: Its antigen remains unknown.

CDR1 is MDHEN and CDR2 is SYDVKM in the germline V gene. Unmatched junction bases numbered 3, after V lost 4 bases and J lost 0 bases. The CDR3 sequence is 16 residues long. The rearrangement joins TRBV28 to TRBJ1-2, with 12 positions matching TRBD1. The source was PBMCs, collected about 62 months after allogeneic stem cell transplant with posttransplant cyclophosphamide. The TCR was taken from a female patient in her fifties who received an allogeneic stem cell transplant from a related donor, was CMV-positive, and had no GVHD. Some T cells may have originated in the graft donor. Written as DNA, the CDR3 is TGTGCCAGCAGTTATGGGACAGGGGGCCCTAACTATGGCTACACCTTC. It translates to CASSYGTGGPNYGYTF.